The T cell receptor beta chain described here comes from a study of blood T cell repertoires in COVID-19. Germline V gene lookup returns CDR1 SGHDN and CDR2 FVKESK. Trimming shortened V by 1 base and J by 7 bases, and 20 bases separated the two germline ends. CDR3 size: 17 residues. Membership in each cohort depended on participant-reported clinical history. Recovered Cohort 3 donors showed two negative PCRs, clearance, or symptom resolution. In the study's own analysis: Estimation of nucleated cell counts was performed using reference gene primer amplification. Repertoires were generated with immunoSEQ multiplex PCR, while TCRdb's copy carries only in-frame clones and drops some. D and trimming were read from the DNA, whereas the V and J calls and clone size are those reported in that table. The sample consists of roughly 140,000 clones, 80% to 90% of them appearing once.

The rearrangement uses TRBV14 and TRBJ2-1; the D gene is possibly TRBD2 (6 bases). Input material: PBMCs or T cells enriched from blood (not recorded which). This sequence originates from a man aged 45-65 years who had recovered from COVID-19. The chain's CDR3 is CASSQVRPGTSVNEQFF. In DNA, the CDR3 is TGTGCCAGCAGCCAAGTGAGACCCGGGACTTCGGTAAATGAGCAGTTCTTC.